The T cell receptor beta chain under discussion was sequenced for a study of blood T cell repertoires in COVID-19. Study in general: The samples span acute and convalescent COVID-19 from the United States, Italy and Spain. T cells, B-cell-depleted T cells, or PBMCs supplied cDNA or gDNA.

This CDR3 comprises 14 residues. Looked up from germline, CDR1 is GTSNPN and CDR2 is SVGIG (reference sequence). V gave up 4 bases and J gave up 0 bases, with 12 bases separating them. Study processing details: Estimation of nucleated cell counts relied on the amplification of reference gene primers. The data were produced by immunoSEQ multiplex PCR, yet TCRdb's version contains in-frame clones alone and is incomplete. D and trimming come from the DNA, and the V and J calls and clone size come from that table. This sample yields around 130,000 clones, of which around 85% are seen a single time; around 16% belongs to the top ten. This clone was seen only once.

V is TRBV30 and J is TRBJ2-5; D is possibly TRBD1 (5 bases). The TCR originated in a woman in her forties or fifties who had recovered from COVID-19. The sequenced sample was peripheral blood. CDR3 protein: CAWTQTVYQETQYF. For the CDR3, the DNA is TGTGCCTGGACTCAGACAGTGTACCAAGAGACCCAGTACTTC. Drawing the rest from reference TRBV30 and TRBJ2-5, the complete variable domain is SQTIHQWPATLVQPVGSPLSLECTVEGTSNPNLYWYRQAAGRGLQLLFYSVGIGQISSEVPQNLSASRPQDRQFILSSKKLLLSDSGFYLCAWTQTVYQETQYFGPGTRLLVL.